The 16 T cell receptor beta chains below come from one sample, sequenced in a study of cytomegalovirus exposure and HLA in healthy donors. The PCR was carried out with 60 Vbeta primers and 13 Jbeta primers. TCRdb's copy holds only in-frame clones and misses some; the assay was immunoSEQ multiplex PCR. The sample holds almost 95,000 clones; 50% to 75% are singletons and the top ten take 3% to 5%. The sequenced sample consisted of PBMCs. The receptors were gathered from a man younger than 45 in good health and CMV-seronegative.

The chain has TRBV7-2 and TRBJ2-3; weak D call: TRBD2 (7 bases). The CDR3 has 17 residues. Germline V gene sequence: CDR1 SGHTA, CDR2 FQGNSA. V was shortened by 3 bases and J by 0 bases, with 16 bases between the two germline ends. The DNA for the CDR3 is TGTGCCAGCAGCTTTGGGTTCCGGGGGGCTAGCACAGATACGCAGTATTTT. Protein product: CASSFGFRGASTDTQYF.

This clone was recorded a few times. The chain is built from TRBV6-6 and TRBJ1-6, with 10 bases lining up with TRBD1. The CDR3 contains 15 residues. J was trimmed by 9 bases and V by 2 bases; bases with no gene match: 4. Germline loops: CDR1 MNHNY, CDR2 SVGAGI (reference sequence). CDR3 residues: CASSYGDRGSSPLHF. As DNA, the CDR3 is TGTGCCAGCAGTTACGGGGACAGGGGCAGTTCACCCCTCCACTTT.

V gene TRBV4-2 combines with J gene TRBJ1-4; no firm D call. Germline V lookup: CDR1 LGHNA, CDR2 YNFKEQ. The CDR3 contains 12 residues. V lost 2 bases to trimming and J lost 8 bases, with 6 bases between them. The CDR3 spells CASSQFREKLFF. Written as DNA, the CDR3 is TGTGCCAGCAGCCAATTCAGGGAAAAACTGTTTTTT.

This clone was detected a few times. This sequence joins TRBV7-2 and TRBJ1-5; D remains unclear. The germline V and J ends were trimmed by 1 base and 7 bases, with 11 bases remaining between them. Germline CDR1 is SGHTA and CDR2 is FQGNSA. The CDR3 spans 14 residues. This CDR3 reads CASSLGQVGQPQHF. The CDR3 DNA is TGTGCCAGCAGCTTAGGCCAGGTTGGGCAGCCCCAGCATTTT.

The rearrangement joins TRBV29-1 to TRBJ1-2; 8 positions match TRBD1. The CDR3 totals 14 residues. The junction had 5 bases not matched to a gene; V was cut back by 4 bases and J by 1 base. The germline V gene has CDR1 SQVTM and CDR2 ANQGSEA. This chain's CDR3 is CSVVTGGYNYGYTF. The CDR3 DNA sequence: TGCAGCGTTGTCACAGGGGGGTATAACTATGGCTACACCTTC.

This sequence joins TRBV5-1 and TRBJ2-5; 8 bases fit TRBD1. There are 15 residues in the CDR3. Losses at the gene ends were 0 bases for V and 5 bases for J; bases not matched to a gene: 6. Germline V lookup: CDR1 SGHRS, CDR2 YFSETQ. CDR3 DNA sequence: TGCGCCAGCAGCTTGGACAGGGGGTCGGGGGAGACCCAGTACTTC. Its protein is CASSLDRGSGETQYF. Looking up the rest from reference TRBV5-1 and TRBJ2-5 gives the full variable domain: KAGVTQTPRYLIKTRGQQVTLSCSPISGHRSVSWYQQTPGQGLQFLFEYFSETQRNKGNFPGRFSGRQFSNSRSEMNVSTLELGDSALYLCASSLDRGSGETQYFGPGTRLLVL.

The V gene is TRBV29-1, the J gene TRBJ2-1, with 14 bases matching TRBD2. The CDR3 length is 14 residues. CDR1 is SQVTM and CDR2 is ANQGSEA in the germline V gene. V shed 7 bases, J shed 8 bases, and the junction held 7 bases outside the gene matches. The CDR3 spells CSATTSGGADEQFF. The DNA of the CDR3 is TGCAGCGCAACGACTAGCGGGGGGGCAGATGAGCAGTTCTTC.

This clone has just a few counts. This chain connects TRBV7-3 to TRBJ2-7; perhaps TRBD1 as D (6 bases). Trimming removed 5 bases from V and 4 bases from J, with 18 bases in between. The CDR3 has 15 residues. Germline V lookup: CDR1 SGHTA, CDR2 FQGTGA. In DNA, the CDR3 is TGTGCCAGCAGCGAGGGTCAAGGGACACAATACGAGCAGTACTTC. Translation gives CASSEGQGTQYEQYF. Supplemented by reference TRBV7-3 and TRBJ2-7, the full variable domain reads GAGVSQTPSNKVTEKGKYVELRCDPISGHTALYWYRQSLGQGPEFLIYFQGTGAADDSGLPNDRFFAVRPEGSVSTLKIQRTERGDSAVYLCASSEGQGTQYEQYFGPGTRLTVT.

V usage is TRBV7-3 and J usage is TRBJ2-7; 7 bases are shared with TRBD2. Germline V gene data show CDR1 as SGHTA and CDR2 as FQGTGA. The CDR3 is made up of 15 amino acids. The trim removed 5 bases at V and 2 bases at J, leaving 9 bases unmatched. CDR3 in DNA: TGTGCCAGCAGCCTGGGGGGGGGAGCCCCCTACGAGCAGTACTTC. Translation: CASSLGGGAPYEQYF.

Notes on this clone: Other nucleotide sequences from this sample produce the same CDR3. V usage is TRBV7-3 and J usage is TRBJ1-1, with D tentatively TRBD1 (6 bases). Germline V gene data show CDR1 as SGHTA and CDR2 as FQGTGA. This CDR3 region has 13 residues. V lost 4 bases, J lost 1 base, and 7 bases lay in between. The CDR3 DNA is TGTGCCAGCAGCTCGACAGGGAACACTGAAGCTTTCTTT. Its translation: CASSSTGNTEAFF.

The J gene is TRBJ2-7, the V gene TRBV19, with a tentative D call TRBD1 (5 bases). This CDR3 spans 13 amino acids. Germline assignment: CDR1 LNHDA and CDR2 SQIVND (reference sequence). V gave up 3 bases and J gave up 3 bases, with 9 bases separating them. CDR3 sequence reads: CASSMLGLYEQYF. As DNA, the CDR3 is TGTGCCAGTAGTATGCTGGGGCTCTACGAGCAGTACTTC.

The table lists this clone with a count of one. The chain joins TRBV11-1 to TRBJ2-7; 9 bases match TRBD1. Germline-derived CDR1 and CDR2 are SGHAT and FQDESV (reference sequence). The CDR3 is 14 residues long. V shed 1 base, J shed 6 bases, and the junction held 4 bases outside the gene matches. The CDR3 DNA reads as TGTGCCAGCAGCTTAGGGGACAGGGTTGGCGAGCAGTACTTC. Its translation: CASSLGDRVGEQYF.

This clone occurred a few times. The chain uses TRBV29-1 and TRBJ1-2; the D gene is possibly TRBD1 (6 bases). The CDR3 runs to 13 residues. V lost 4 bases and J 4 bases, leaving 13 bases between the germline ends. Per germline, CDR1 SQVTM and CDR2 ANQGSEA. CDR3 in amino acids: CSVAPGQFYGYTF. The DNA of the CDR3 is TGCAGCGTTGCTCCCGGACAGTTCTATGGCTACACCTTC.

This chain joins TRBV11-2 and TRBJ2-1; D is perhaps TRBD2 (6 bases). Trimming took 1 base from V and 6 from J, leaving 7 bases between them. The CDR3 consists of 13 residues. The V gene's germline CDR1 is SGHAT and CDR2 FQNNGV. CDR3 loop: CASSLVGGNEQFF. The CDR3 nucleotides are TGTGCCAGCAGCTTAGTGGGGGGCAATGAGCAGTTCTTC. Drawing the rest from reference TRBV11-2 and TRBJ2-1, the complete variable domain is EAGVAQSPRYKIIEKRQSVAFWCNPISGHATLYWYQQILGQGPKLLIQFQNNGVVDDSQLPKDRFSAERLKGVDSTLKIQPAKLEDSAVYLCASSLVGGNEQFFGPGTRLTVL.

The gene calls are TRBV4-1 and TRBJ1-4; TRBD1 matches 7 bases. V dropped 4 bases and J dropped 2; count of bases not matched to a gene: 1. CDR1 MGHRA and CDR2 YSYEKL come from the germline V gene. This CDR3 contains 14 residues. The CDR3 region is CASSPRGTNEKLFF. The CDR3, as DNA: TGCGCCAGCAGCCCCAGGGGGACTAATGAAAAACTGTTTTTT.

The rearrangement uses TRBV5-1 and TRBJ2-7; 8 nucleotides match TRBD1. This CDR3 is built from 14 residues. After removal of 2 bases from V and 3 bases from J, the junction contained 4 bases not matched to a gene. Per germline, CDR1 SGHRS and CDR2 YFSETQ. CDR3: CASSFQGADYEQYF. CDR3 in DNA: TGCGCCAGCAGCTTCCAGGGGGCCGACTACGAGCAGTACTTC.